This TCR beta chain was sequenced for a study of blood T cell repertoires in COVID-19. Study-level information: Donors in the United States, Italy and Spain gave samples during acute or convalescent COVID-19. The analysed material was cDNA or gDNA that came from T cells, B-cell-depleted T cells, or PBMCs.

As processed by the authors: From reference gene primer amplification, estimates of nucleated cell counts were derived. Profiled with immunoSEQ multiplex PCR; TCRdb holds only in-frame clones, not every one. V and J calls and clone size come straight from that table; D and trimming were deduced from the DNA. Seen here are over 20,000 clones, approximately 90% observed once, and the top ten hold over 8.5%. The sequence derives from a human donor in a cohort sampled during active COVID-19. The donor label of this sample is uncertain. Sample: peripheral blood.

CDR3 residues: CASSISRADTQYF. In DNA, the CDR3 is TGTGCCAGCTCAATTTCTCGGGCAGATACGCAGTATTTT. This chain connects TRBV18 to TRBJ2-3, with no clear D. CDR3 length equals 13 residues. CDR1 is KGHSH and CDR2 is LQKENI in the germline V gene. V was clipped by 5 bases and J by 4 bases, with 10 bases between them.